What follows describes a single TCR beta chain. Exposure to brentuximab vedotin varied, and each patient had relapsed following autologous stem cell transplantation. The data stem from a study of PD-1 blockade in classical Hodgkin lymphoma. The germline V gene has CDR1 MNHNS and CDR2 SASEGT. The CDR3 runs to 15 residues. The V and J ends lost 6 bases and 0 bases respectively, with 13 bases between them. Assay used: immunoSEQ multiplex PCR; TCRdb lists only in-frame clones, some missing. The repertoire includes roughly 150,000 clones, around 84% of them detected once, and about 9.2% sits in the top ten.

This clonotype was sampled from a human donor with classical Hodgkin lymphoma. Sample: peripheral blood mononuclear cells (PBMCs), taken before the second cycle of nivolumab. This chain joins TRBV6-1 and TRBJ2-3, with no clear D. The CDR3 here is CASRGREYSTDTQYF. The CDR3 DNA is TGTGCCAGCAGGGGAAGGGAATATAGCACAGATACGCAGTATTTT.